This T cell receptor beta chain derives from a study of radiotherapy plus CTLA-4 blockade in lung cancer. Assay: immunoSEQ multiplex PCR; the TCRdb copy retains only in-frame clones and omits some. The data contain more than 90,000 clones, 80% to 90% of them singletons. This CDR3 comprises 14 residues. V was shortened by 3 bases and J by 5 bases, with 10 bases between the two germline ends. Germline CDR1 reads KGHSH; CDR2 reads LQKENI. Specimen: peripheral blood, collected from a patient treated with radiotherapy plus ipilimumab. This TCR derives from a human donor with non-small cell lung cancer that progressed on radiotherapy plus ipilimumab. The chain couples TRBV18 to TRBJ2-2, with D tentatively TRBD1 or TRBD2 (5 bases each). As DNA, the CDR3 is TGTGCCAGCTCACCCTACGGGGCGACCGGGGAGCTGTTTTTT. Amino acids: CASSPYGATGELFF.